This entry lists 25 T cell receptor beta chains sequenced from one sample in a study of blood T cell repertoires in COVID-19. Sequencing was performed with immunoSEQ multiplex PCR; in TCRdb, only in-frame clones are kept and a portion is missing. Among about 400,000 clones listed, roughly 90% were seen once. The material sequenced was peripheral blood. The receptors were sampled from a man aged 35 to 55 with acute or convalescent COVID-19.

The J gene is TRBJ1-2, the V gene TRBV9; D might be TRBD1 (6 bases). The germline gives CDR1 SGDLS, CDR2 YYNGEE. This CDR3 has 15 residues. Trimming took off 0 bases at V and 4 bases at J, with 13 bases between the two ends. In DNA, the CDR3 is TGTGCCAGCAGCGTAGCAACAGGGTCGTCCTATGGCTACACCTTC. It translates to CASSVATGSSYGYTF.

In nucleotides, the CDR3 is TGTGCCAGCAGCACGGGAGGGGACACTGAAGCTTTCTTT. It is translated as CASSTGGDTEAFF. The rearrangement joins TRBV5-4 to TRBJ1-1, with D maybe TRBD1 (5 bases). Germline V CDR1 and CDR2: SGHNT, YYREEE (reference sequence). The CDR3 is made up of 13 amino acids. V lost 4 bases, J lost 3 bases, and 10 bases lay in between.

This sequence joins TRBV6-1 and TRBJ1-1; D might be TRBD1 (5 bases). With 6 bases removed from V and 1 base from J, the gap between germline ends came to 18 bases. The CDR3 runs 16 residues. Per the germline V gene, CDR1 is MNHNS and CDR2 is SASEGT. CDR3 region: CASRERGGRGNTEAFF. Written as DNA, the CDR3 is TGTGCCAGCAGGGAAAGGGGTGGGAGGGGGAACACTGAAGCTTTCTTT.

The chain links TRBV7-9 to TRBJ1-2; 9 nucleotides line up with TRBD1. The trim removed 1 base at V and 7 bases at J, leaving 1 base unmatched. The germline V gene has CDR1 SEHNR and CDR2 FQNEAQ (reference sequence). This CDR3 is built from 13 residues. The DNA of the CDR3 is TGTGCCAGCAGCTTAGGGGACAGGGCTGGCTACACCTTC. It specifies CASSLGDRAGYTF. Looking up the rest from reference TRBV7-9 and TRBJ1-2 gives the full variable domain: DTGVSQNPRHKITKRGQNVTFRCDPISEHNRLYWYRQTLGQGPEFLTYFQNEAQLEKSRLLSDRFSAERPKGSFSTLEIQRTEQGDSAMYLCASSLGDRAGYTFGSGTRLTVV.

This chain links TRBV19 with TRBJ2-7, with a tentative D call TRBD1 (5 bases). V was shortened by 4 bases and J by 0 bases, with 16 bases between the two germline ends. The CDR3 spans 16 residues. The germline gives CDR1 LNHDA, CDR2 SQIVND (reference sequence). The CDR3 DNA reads TGTGCCAGTAGTAAATCCAGGGTTCGGGCCTCCTACGAGCAGTACTTC. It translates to CASSKSRVRASYEQYF.

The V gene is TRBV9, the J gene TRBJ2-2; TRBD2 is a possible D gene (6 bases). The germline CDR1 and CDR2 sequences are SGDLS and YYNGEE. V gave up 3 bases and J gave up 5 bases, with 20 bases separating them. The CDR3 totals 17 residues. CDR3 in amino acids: CASSAAGRPGLTGELFF. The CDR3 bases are TGTGCCAGCAGCGCCGCGGGACGCCCGGGCCTTACCGGGGAGCTGTTTTTT.

In nucleotides, the CDR3 is TGCGCCAGCAGCGACGGGACAGGGAAAGCATCTAATGAAAAACTGTTTTTT. Translated: CASSDGTGKASNEKLFF. The chain carries TRBV5-1 and TRBJ1-4, with TRBD1 matching over 9 bases. Trimming removed 4 bases from V and 3 bases from J; junction bases left unmatched: 10. Germline V lookup: CDR1 SGHRS, CDR2 YFSETQ. The CDR3 has 17 amino acids.

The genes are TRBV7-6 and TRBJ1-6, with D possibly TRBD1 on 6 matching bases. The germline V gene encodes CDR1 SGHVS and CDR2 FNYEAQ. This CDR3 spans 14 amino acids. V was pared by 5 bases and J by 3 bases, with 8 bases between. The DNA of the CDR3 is TGTGCCAGCAGCATGGACAGCTATAATTCACCCCTCCACTTT. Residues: CASSMDSYNSPLHF.

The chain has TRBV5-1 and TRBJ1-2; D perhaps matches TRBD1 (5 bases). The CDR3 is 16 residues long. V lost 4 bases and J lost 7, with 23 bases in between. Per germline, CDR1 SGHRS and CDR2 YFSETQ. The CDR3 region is CASSPVGGSVISGYTF. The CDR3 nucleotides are TGCGCCAGCAGCCCGGTGGGGGGATCAGTAATCAGTGGCTACACCTTC.

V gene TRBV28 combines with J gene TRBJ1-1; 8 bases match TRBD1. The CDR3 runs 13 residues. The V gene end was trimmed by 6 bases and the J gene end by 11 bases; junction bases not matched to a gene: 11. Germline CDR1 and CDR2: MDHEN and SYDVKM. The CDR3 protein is CASRKTGDDFAFF. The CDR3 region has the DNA TGTGCCAGCAGAAAGACAGGGGACGATTTTGCTTTCTTT.

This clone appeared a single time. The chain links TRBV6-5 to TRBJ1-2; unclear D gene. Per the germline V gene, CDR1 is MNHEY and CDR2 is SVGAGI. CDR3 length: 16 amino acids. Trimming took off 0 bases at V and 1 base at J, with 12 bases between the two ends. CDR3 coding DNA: TGTGCCAGCAGTTACTCCGACCGGGGATTTAACTATGGCTACACCTTC. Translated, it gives CASSYSDRGFNYGYTF.

CDR3 amino acids: CASSAGRFREKLFF. CDR3 bases: TGCGCCAGCAGTGCCGGCAGGTTTCGTGAAAAACTGTTTTTT. V usage is TRBV4-1 and J usage is TRBJ1-4; D uncertain. The CDR3 is made up of 14 amino acids. The V end was cut by 6 bases, the J end by 7 bases, with 15 bases between. Germline values: CDR1 MGHRA, CDR2 YSYEKL.

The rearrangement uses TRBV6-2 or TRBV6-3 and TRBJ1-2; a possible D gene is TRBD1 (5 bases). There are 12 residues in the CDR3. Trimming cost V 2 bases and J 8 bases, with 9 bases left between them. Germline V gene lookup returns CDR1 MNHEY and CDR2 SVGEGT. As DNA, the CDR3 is TGTGCCAGCAGTTACATCCAGGGCGGCTACACCTTC. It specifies CASSYIQGGYTF.

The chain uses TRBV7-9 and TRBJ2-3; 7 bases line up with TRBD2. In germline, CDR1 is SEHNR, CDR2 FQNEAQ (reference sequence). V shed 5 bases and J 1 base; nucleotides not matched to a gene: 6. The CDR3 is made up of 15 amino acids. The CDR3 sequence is CASSLRLARTDTQYF. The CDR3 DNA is TGTGCCAGCAGCCTGAGACTAGCCCGCACAGATACGCAGTATTTT. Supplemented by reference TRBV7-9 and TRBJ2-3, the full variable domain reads DTGVSQNPRHKITKRGQNVTFRCDPISEHNRLYWYRQTLGQGPEFLTYFQNEAQLEKSRLLSDRFSAERPKGSFSTLEIQRTEQGDSAMYLCASSLRLARTDTQYFGPGTRLTVL.

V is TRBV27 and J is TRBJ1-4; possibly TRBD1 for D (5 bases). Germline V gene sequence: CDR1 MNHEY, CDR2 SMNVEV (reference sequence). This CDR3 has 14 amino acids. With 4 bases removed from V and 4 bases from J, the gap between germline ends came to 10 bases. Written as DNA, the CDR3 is TGTGCCAGCAGTTCGGCAGGGCTTAATGAAAAACTGTTTTTT. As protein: CASSSAGLNEKLFF.

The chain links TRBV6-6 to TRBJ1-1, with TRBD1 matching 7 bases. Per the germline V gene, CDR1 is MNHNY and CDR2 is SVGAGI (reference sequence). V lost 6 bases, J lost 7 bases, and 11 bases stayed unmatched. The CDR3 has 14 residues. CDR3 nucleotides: TGTGCCAGCAGCCCCCGCACCGGGACAGTTGAAGCTTTCTTT. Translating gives CASSPRTGTVEAFF.

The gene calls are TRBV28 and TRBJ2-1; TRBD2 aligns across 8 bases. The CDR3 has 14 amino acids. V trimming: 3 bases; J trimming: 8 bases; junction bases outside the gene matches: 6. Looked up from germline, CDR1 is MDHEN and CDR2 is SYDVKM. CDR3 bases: TGTGCCAGCAGTTTGGGGCGGGAGGTGGATGAGCAGTTCTTC. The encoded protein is CASSLGREVDEQFF.

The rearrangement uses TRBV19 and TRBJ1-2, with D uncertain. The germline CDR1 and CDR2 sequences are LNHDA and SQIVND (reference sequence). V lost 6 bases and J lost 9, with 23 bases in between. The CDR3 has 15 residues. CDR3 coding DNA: TGTGCCAGTAGCCCACCCGGCGGAGCGACGGTGAGCTACACCTTC. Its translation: CASSPPGGATVSYTF. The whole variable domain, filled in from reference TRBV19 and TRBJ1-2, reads DGGITQSPKYLFRKEGQNVTLSCEQNLNHDAMYWYRQDPGQGLRLIYYSQIVNDFQKGDIAEGYSVSREKKESFPLTVTSAQKNPTAFYLCASSPPGGATVSYTFGSGTRLTVV.

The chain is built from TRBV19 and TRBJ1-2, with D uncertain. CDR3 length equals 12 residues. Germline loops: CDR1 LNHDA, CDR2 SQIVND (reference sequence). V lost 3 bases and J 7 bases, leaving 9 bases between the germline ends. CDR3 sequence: CASSIWSGGYTF. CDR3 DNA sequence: TGTGCCAGTAGTATTTGGTCGGGTGGCTACACCTTC.

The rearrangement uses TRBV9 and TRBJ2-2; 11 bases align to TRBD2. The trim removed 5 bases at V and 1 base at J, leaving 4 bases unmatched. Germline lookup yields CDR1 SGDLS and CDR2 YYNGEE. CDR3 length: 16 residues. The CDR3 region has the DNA TGTGCCAGCAGTGACACTAGCGGGGGGAACACCGGGGAGCTGTTTTTT. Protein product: CASSDTSGGNTGELFF.

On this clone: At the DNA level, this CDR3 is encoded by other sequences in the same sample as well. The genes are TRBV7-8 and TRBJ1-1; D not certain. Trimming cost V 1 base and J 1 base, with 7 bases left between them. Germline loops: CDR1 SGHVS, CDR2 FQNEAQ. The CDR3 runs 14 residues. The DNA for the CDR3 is TGTGCCAGCAGCTTAGTGGCGGGGAACACTGAAGCTTTCTTT. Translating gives CASSLVAGNTEAFF. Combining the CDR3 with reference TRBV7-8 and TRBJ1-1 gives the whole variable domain GAGVSQSPRYKVAKRGQDVALRCDPISGHVSLFWYQQALGQGPEFLTYFQNEAQLDKSGLPSDRFFAERPEGSVSTLKIQRTQQEDSAVYLCASSLVAGNTEAFFGQGTRLTVV.

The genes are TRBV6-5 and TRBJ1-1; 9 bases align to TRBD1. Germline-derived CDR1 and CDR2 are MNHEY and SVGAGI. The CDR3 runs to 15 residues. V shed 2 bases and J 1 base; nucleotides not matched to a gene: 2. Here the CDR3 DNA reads TGTGCCAGCAGTTACACAGGGGGCTCGAACACTGAAGCTTTCTTT. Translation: CASSYTGGSNTEAFF.

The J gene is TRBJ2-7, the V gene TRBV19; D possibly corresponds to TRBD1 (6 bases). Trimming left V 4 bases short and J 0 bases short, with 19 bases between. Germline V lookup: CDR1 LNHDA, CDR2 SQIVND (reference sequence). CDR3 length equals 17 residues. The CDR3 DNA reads TGTGCCAGTAGTACCTACAACACGGACAGAAGCTCCTACGAGCAGTACTTC. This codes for CASSTYNTDRSSYEQYF.

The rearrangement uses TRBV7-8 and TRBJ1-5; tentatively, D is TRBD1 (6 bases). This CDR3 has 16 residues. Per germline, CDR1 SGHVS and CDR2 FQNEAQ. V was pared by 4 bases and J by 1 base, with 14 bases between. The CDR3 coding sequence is TGTGCCAGCAGCTCCCCTCAGGGGCGGAGCAATCAGCCCCAGCATTTT. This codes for CASSSPQGRSNQPQHF.

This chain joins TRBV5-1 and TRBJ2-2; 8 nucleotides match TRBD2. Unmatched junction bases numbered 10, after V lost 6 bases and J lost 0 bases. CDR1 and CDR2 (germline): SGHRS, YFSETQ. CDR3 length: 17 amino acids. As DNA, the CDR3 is TGCGCCAGCACAATCGGTGCGGGAGGAACGAACACCGGGGAGCTGTTTTTT. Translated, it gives CASTIGAGGTNTGELFF.